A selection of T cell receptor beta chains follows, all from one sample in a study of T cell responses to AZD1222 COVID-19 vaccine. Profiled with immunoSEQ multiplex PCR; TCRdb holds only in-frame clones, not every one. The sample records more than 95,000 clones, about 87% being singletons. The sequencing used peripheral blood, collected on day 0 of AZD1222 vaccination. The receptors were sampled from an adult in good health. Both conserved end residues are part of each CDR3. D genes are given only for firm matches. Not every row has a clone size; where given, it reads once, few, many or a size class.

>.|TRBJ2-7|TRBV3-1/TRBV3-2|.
CASSQVAGLAAGSYEQYF
TGTGCCAGCAGCCAAGTCGCAGGGCTAGCTGCTGGCTCCTACGAGCAGTACTTC
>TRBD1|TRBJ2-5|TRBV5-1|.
CASSTGQDQETQYF
TGCGCCAGCAGCACGGGACAGGATCAAGAGACCCAGTACTTC
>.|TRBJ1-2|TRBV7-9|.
CASSTGGLAGYTF
TGTGCCAGCAGCACCGGGGGGTTAGCTGGCTACACCTTC
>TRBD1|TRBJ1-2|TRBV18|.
CASSQGASANYGYTF
TGTGCCAGCTCTCAGGGGGCTTCAGCTAACTATGGCTACACCTTC
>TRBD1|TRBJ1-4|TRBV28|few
CASSFGGQGPGEKLFF
TGTGCCAGCAGTTTTGGGGGACAGGGCCCCGGAGAAAAACTGTTTTTT
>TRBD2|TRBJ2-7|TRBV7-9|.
CASSSRGEYEQYF
TGTGCCAGCAGCTCCCGGGGGGAATACGAGCAGTACTTC
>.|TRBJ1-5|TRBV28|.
CASSFGLQPQHF
TGTGCCAGCAGTTTCGGGCTTCAGCCCCAGCATTTT
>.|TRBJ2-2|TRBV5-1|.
CASSPGDRAGELFF
TGCGCCAGCAGCCCCGGAGACCGTGCCGGGGAGCTGTTTTTT
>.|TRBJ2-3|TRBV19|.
CASSRRQLPTDTQYF
TGTGCCAGTAGCAGACGACAGCTACCCACAGATACGCAGTATTTT
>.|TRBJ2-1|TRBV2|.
CASGLLSYNEQFF
TGTGCCAGCGGGCTCCTCTCCTACAATGAGCAGTTCTTC
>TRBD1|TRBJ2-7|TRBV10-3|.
CATTKTGAEQYF
TGTGCCACGACTAAGACAGGGGCCGAGCAGTACTTC
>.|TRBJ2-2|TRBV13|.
CASYRDAGELFF
TGTGCCAGCTACAGGGATGCCGGGGAGCTGTTTTTT
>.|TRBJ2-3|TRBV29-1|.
CSVEGDSGLDTQYF
TGCAGCGTTGAGGGCGACAGCGGTTTAGATACGCAGTATTTT
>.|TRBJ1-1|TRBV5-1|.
CASSLAGEYTEAFF
TGCGCCAGCAGCTTGGCAGGGGAATACACTGAAGCTTTCTTT
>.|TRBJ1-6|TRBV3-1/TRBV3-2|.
CASSQGIGSSYNSPLHF
TGTGCCAGCAGCCAAGGCATTGGGAGCTCCTATAATTCACCCCTCCACTTT
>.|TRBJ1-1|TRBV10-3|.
CAISPMENTEAFF
TGTGCCATCAGCCCGATGGAGAACACTGAAGCTTTCTTT
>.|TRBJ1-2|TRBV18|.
CASSPDRTIRGYTF
TGTGCCAGCTCACCAGACAGGACTATAAGAGGCTACACCTTC
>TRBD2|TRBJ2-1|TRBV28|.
CASGESGTSGNEQFF
TGTGCCAGCGGAGAATCCGGGACTAGCGGGAATGAGCAGTTCTTC
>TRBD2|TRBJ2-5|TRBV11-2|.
CASSYAGTSGPGGTQYF
TGTGCCAGCAGCTATGCCGGGACTAGCGGACCCGGAGGGACCCAGTACTTC
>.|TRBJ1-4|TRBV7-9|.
CASSYMGGVRIEKLFF
TGTGCCAGCAGCTACATGGGGGGCGTTAGAATTGAAAAACTGTTTTTT
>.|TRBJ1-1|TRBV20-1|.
CSASTTEAFF
TGCAGTGCTAGTACCACTGAAGCTTTCTTT